This T cell receptor beta chain was sequenced in a study of blood T cell repertoires in COVID-19. This table comes from immunoSEQ multiplex PCR, and its TCRdb copy is limited to in-frame clones, with some not included. This table holds about 280,000 clones, 85% to 90% found once. This CDR3 spans 15 amino acids. Trimming took 1 base from V and 4 from J; bases not matched to a gene: 6. The V gene's germline CDR1 is SGDLS and CDR2 YYNGEE. Input material: PBMCs or T cells enriched from blood (not recorded which). The TCR originated in an older woman who had recovered from COVID-19. The chain is built from TRBV9 and TRBJ2-5; the match to TRBD2 covers 8 bases. The CDR3 is CASSVNGRGGETQYF. The CDR3 DNA sequence: TGTGCCAGCAGCGTAAACGGGAGGGGGGGAGAGACCCAGTACTTC. Using reference TRBV9 and TRBJ2-5 for the parts outside the CDR3, the full variable domain is DSGVTQTPKHLITATGQRVTLRCSPRSGDLSVYWYQQSLDQGLQFLIQYYNGEERAKGNILERFSAQQFPDLHSELNLSSLELGDSALYFCASSVNGRGGETQYFGPGTRLLVL.